The rows below give T cell receptor beta chains drawn from one sample of a study of human T cells and chemical hapten exposure. From the RACE reads, TCRdb called clonotypes with MiXCR, one entry per CDR3 protein. The profile shows roughly 380,000 distinct CDR3 sequences, about 6.3% of them singletons. The sequenced sample was whole blood, obtained in connection with sensitization to the hapten diphenylcyclopropenone (DPC). The receptors were gathered from a woman aged 18 to 35 with alopecia areata. Some clones in this sample may be carry-over from other donors' samples. The CDR3 runs from the conserved cysteine through the conserved F or W. D genes are given only for firm matches. Expanded clones are given a class, and other clones once, few, many or no size at all.

clone_size: .
v_call: TRBV27
j_call: TRBJ2-7
d_call: .
cdr3_aa: CASSLGLAYEQYF
cdr3_nt: TGTGCCAGCAGTTTAGGGTTGGCCTACGAGCAGTACTTC

clone_size: few
v_call: TRBV4-3
j_call: TRBJ1-4
d_call: .
cdr3_aa: CASSQEGSLPEKLFF
cdr3_nt: TGCGCCAGCAGCCAAGAAGGCTCCTTGCCGGAAAAACTGTTTTTT

clone_size: few
v_call: TRBV27
j_call: TRBJ1-4
d_call: .
cdr3_aa: CASSLRTAGREKLFF
cdr3_nt: TGTGCCAGCAGTTTAAGGACAGCCGGTAGGGAAAAACTGTTTTTT

clone_size: .
v_call: TRBV20-1
j_call: TRBJ2-1
d_call: TRBD2
cdr3_aa: CSANPPKRGYNEQFF
cdr3_nt: TGCAGTGCTAACCCTCCAAAGCGGGGGTATAATGAGCAGTTCTTC

clone_size: few
v_call: TRBV20-1
j_call: TRBJ1-2
d_call: .
cdr3_aa: CSASLGRTYGYTF
cdr3_nt: TGCAGTGCTAGTTTGGGAAGAACCTATGGCTACACCTTC

clone_size: many
v_call: TRBV6-2/TRBV6-3
j_call: TRBJ2-6
d_call: .
cdr3_aa: CASSYSRGANVLTF
cdr3_nt: TGTGCCAGCAGTTACTCGAGGGGGGCCAACGTCCTGACTTTC

clone_size: few
v_call: TRBV5-6
j_call: TRBJ2-3
d_call: TRBD2
cdr3_aa: CASSPVGSGGVPDTQYF
cdr3_nt: TGTGCCAGCAGCCCGGTCGGGAGCGGGGGGGTTCCAGATACGCAGTATTTT

clone_size: .
v_call: TRBV12-3/TRBV12-4
j_call: TRBJ2-1
d_call: .
cdr3_aa: CASNPTGPRDEQFF
cdr3_nt: TGTGCCAGCAATCCTACGGGGCCTCGTGATGAGCAGTTCTTC

clone_size: many
v_call: TRBV6-2/TRBV6-3
j_call: TRBJ1-1
d_call: .
cdr3_aa: CASTYLGTEAFF
cdr3_nt: TGTGCCAGCACCTACCTGGGCACTGAAGCTTTCTTT

clone_size: few
v_call: TRBV6-2/TRBV6-3
j_call: TRBJ1-5
d_call: .
cdr3_aa: CASSYNEGMSNQPQHF
cdr3_nt: TGTGCCAGCAGTTACAATGAGGGTATGAGCAATCAGCCCCAGCATTTT